What follows describes a single T cell receptor (beta chain). This sample was included in a study of shared T cell receptors in the human thymus. Produced via immunoSEQ multiplex PCR; TCRdb's table is partial and in-frame only. The sample holds roughly 550,000 clones, around 78% seen once. CDR1 GTSNPN and CDR2 SVGIG come from the germline V gene (reference sequence). Trimming pared 0 bases from V and 1 base from J, leaving 12 bases between. The CDR3 runs 15 residues. These same data were also listed under a study on human thymus T cells. Per that study: Resected material from corrective heart surgery provided the thymus tissue analysed. Gene usage for V and J segments appeared biased in thymic and blood repertoires.

Sample: thymocytes. The chain is built from TRBV30 and TRBJ2-5; D is undetermined. The clonotype comes from a boy under two years old with a congenital heart defect. As DNA, the CDR3 is TGTGCCTGGAGTGTACGGCTAGATGGCCAAGAGACCCAGTACTTC. It specifies CAWSVRLDGQETQYF.